These T cell receptor beta chains were read from a single sample in a study of cytomegalovirus exposure and HLA in healthy donors. Method: immunoSEQ multiplex PCR; TCRdb's copy keeps in-frame clones and lacks some. The sample carries about 190,000 clones, around 73% recorded once. The sequenced sample consisted of PBMCs. The receptor source for this set is a woman in her twenties or thirties in good health and CMV-seropositive. CDR3s include the opening cysteine and the closing phenylalanine or tryptophan. D genes are given only for firm matches. Clone size is given for some rows only: seen once, a few or many times, or a class if the clone is expanded.

d_call j_call clone_size v_call cdr3_nt cdr3_aa
TRBD2 TRBJ2-3 - TRBV19 TGTGCCAGTAGAATTCGGGGGGTTAGCACAGATACGCAGTATTTT CASRIRGVSTDTQYF
TRBD2 TRBJ2-1 - TRBV2 TGTGCCAGCAGTGAAAGGCTAGCGGGGGTTGAGCAGTTCTTC CASSERLAGVEQFF
TRBD2 TRBJ2-5 - TRBV11-2 TGTGCCAGCAGCTTATTTGGTCGGAGACTAGCGGGAGGAGAGACCCAGTACTTC CASSLFGRRLAGGETQYF
- TRBJ2-7 - TRBV6-6 TGTGCCAGCAGTTCGCCAGGGCGGCCCTACGAGCAGTACTTC CASSSPGRPYEQYF
TRBD1 TRBJ2-7 few TRBV4-2 TGTGCCAGCAGCCAAGGACAGGGACAGGCCTACTACGAGCAGTACTTC CASSQGQGQAYYEQYF
- TRBJ2-7 - TRBV28 TGTGCCAGCAGTTGGACAGATCGCTACGAGCAGTACTTC CASSWTDRYEQYF
- TRBJ1-5 - TRBV5-1 TGCGCCAGCAGCTTGGAGGGGGTCAGCAATCAGCCCCAGCATTTT CASSLEGVSNQPQHF
- TRBJ2-5 - TRBV5-4 TGTGCCAGCAGCCAAACCGACAGGAACCAAGAGACCCAGTACTTC CASSQTDRNQETQYF
TRBD1 TRBJ2-7 - TRBV11-3 TGTGCCAGCAGCTTAGGACCGGGACAGGGGGTCTACGAGCAGTACTTC CASSLGPGQGVYEQYF
TRBD2 TRBJ2-3 - TRBV29-1 TGCAGCGTTGGGCTTGGCGGGGGTCGCACAGATACGCAGTATTTT CSVGLGGGRTDTQYF
TRBD1 TRBJ1-2 - TRBV28 TGTGCCAGCAGGAGCAGTAGGACAGGGACGGCGTATGGCTACACCTTC CASRSSRTGTAYGYTF
TRBD2 TRBJ2-3 once TRBV27 TGTGCCAGCAGTTTATTCAGCGGGAGTGGTACAGATACGCAGTATTTT CASSLFSGSGTDTQYF
TRBD2 TRBJ2-7 - TRBV28 TGTGCCAGCAGTTTATGGGGACTAGCGGGCGATGGCTACGAGCAGTACTTC CASSLWGLAGDGYEQYF
TRBD1 TRBJ1-6 - TRBV7-3 TGTGCCAGCAGCCCCACGGGACAGGAGAATTCACCCCTCCACTTT CASSPTGQENSPLHF
- TRBJ1-1 - TRBV4-2 TGTGCCAGCAGCCAAGAGGGTACAGGGCTGCCCACTGAAGCTTTCTTT CASSQEGTGLPTEAFF
- TRBJ1-2 - TRBV5-1 TGCGCCAGCAGCTTGGTTGGAGGGGAGGGCTACACCTTC CASSLVGGEGYTF
TRBD2 TRBJ2-3 - TRBV5-1 TGCGCCAGCAGCTTGGAAGGGTGGACTAGCAAACACGATACGCAGTATTTT CASSLEGWTSKHDTQYF